This T cell receptor (beta chain) was documented in a study of cytomegalovirus exposure and HLA in healthy donors. Across the whole study: For the roughly 400 genotyped donors, 65% to 90% fell within the Caucasian-associated ancestry cluster.

With 60 Vbeta and 13 Jbeta primers, the PCR was carried out. Produced via immunoSEQ multiplex PCR; TCRdb's table is partial and in-frame only. The data show about 100,000 clones, with about 79% seen just once and less than 3.5% held by the top ten. Comment on this clone: The antigen is not known.

The CDR3 is made up of 16 amino acids. V lost 1 base to trimming and J lost 2 bases; unmatched junction nucleotides: 6. The germline CDR1 and CDR2 sequences are SGHNT and YYREEE (reference sequence). Whole-study findings and limits: In an earlier analysis, most TCR beta V segments were productive about 90% or about 30% of the time. The authors later linked a missense DCLRE1C variant to TCR beta V- and J-gene trimming. Investigators reported some 150 TCR beta chains as tied to cytomegalovirus.

The source material was PBMCs. The genes are TRBV5-4 and TRBJ2-5, with 9 bases aligning to TRBD2. This receptor was taken from a man between 45 and 60 years old in good health and CMV-seropositive. The CDR3 here is CASSLKLAGAQETQYF. Here the CDR3 DNA reads TGTGCCAGCAGCTTGAAATTAGCGGGGGCTCAAGAGACCCAGTACTTC. Supplemented by reference TRBV5-4 and TRBJ2-5, the full variable domain reads ETGVTQSPTHLIKTRGQQVTLRCSSQSGHNTVSWYQQALGQGPQFIFQYYREEENGRGNFPPRFSGLQFPNYSSELNVNALELDDSALYLCASSLKLAGAQETQYFGPGTRLLVL.